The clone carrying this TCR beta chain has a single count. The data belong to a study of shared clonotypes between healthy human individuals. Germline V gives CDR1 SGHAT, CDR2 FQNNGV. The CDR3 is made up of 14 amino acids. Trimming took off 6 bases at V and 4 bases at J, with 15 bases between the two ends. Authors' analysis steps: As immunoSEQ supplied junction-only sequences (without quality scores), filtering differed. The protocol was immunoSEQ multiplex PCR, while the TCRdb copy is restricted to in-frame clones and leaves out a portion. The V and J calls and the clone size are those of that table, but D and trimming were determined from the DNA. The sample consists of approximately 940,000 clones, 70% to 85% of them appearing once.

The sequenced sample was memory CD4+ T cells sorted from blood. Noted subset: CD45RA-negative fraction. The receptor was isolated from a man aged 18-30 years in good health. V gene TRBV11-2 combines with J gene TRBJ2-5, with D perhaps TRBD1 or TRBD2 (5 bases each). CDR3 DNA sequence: TGTGCCAGCAGGTCATCGAGGGACGGAGAGACCCAGTACTTC. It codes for CASRSSRDGETQYF.